The 5 T cell receptor beta chains presented below share a single source sample, sequenced in a study of cytomegalovirus exposure and HLA in healthy donors. It was with 60 Vbeta and 13 Jbeta primers that the PCR ran. Sequencing was performed with immunoSEQ multiplex PCR; in TCRdb, only in-frame clones are kept and a portion is missing. The sample table includes 65,000 to 90,000 clones. Sequences were obtained from PBMCs. Receptors originate from a female donor in good health and CMV-seropositive.

This chain links TRBV11-2 with TRBJ1-2; 11 bases map to TRBD1. This CDR3 is 16 amino acids long. Germline CDR1 SGHAT, CDR2 FQNNGV. V lost 5 bases and J lost 6; bases outside the gene matches: 11. CDR3 residues: CASSPTIRTGGDGYTF. The CDR3 nucleotides read TGTGCCAGCAGCCCCACCATTAGGACAGGGGGCGATGGCTACACCTTC.

The chain couples TRBV5-1 to TRBJ2-6; 8 bases are a match to TRBD1. The CDR3 consists of 16 residues. V gave up 1 base and J gave up 3 bases; unmatched junction bases: 3. The germline gives CDR1 SGHRS, CDR2 YFSETQ. The CDR3 coding sequence is TGCGCCAGCAGCTTGACAGGGGGGAGTGGGGCCAACGTCCTGACTTTC. This encodes CASSLTGGSGANVLTF.

This chain connects TRBV5-1 to TRBJ2-7; no firm D call. CDR1 is SGHRS and CDR2 is YFSETQ in the germline V gene. The ends were cut back, 0 bases at V and 1 base at J, with 8 bases in the middle. The CDR3 length is 14 residues. The CDR3 reads CASSLVGGSYEQYF. CDR3 nucleotide sequence: TGCGCCAGCAGCTTGGTTGGCGGATCCTACGAGCAGTACTTC.

This chain joins TRBV7-6 and TRBJ2-6; unclear D gene. V lost 4 bases and J lost 0, with 10 bases in between. Germline V gives CDR1 SGHVS, CDR2 FNYEAQ. The CDR3 totals 16 residues. In nucleotides, the CDR3 is TGTGCCAGCAGCTCCCAGGCCTCCTCTGGGGCCAACGTCCTGACTTTC. This gives the protein CASSSQASSGANVLTF. Together with reference TRBV7-6 and TRBJ2-6, the CDR3 gives the full variable domain: GAGVSQSPRYKVTKRGQDVALRCDPISGHVSLYWYRQALGQGPEFLTYFNYEAQQDKSGLPNDRFSAERPEGSISTLTIQRTEQRDSAMYRCASSSQASSGANVLTFGAGSRLTVL.

This chain uses TRBV4-1 with TRBJ1-5, with 9 bases matching TRBD1. Losses at the gene ends were 3 bases for V and 6 bases for J; bases not matched to a gene: 3. This CDR3 is built from 14 residues. Germline V gives CDR1 MGHRA, CDR2 YSYEKL. The CDR3 DNA reads TGCGCCAGCAGCCAGGGACAGGGTGGTCAGCCCCAGCATTTT. The encoded protein is CASSQGQGGQPQHF.